This T cell receptor (beta chain) was profiled in a study of blood T cells in healthy people across ages. Comments on this clonotype: Mismatch with germline at one junction end may stem from a read error.

Collection of 9 to 10 milliliters of peripheral blood was performed for each donor. Primed by a sample-barcoded 5' primer and a J-beta primer mix, a second PCR proceeded for about 6 to 12 cycles. Each CDR3 protein is one row after TCRdb ran MiXCR on the 5' RACE reads. There are over a million distinct CDR3 sequences in the sample; 40% to 45% occur only once, and around 18% lies in the top ten. CDR1 and CDR2 (germline): MDHEN, SYDVKM. This CDR3 contains 13 residues. The sample consisted of blood. The chain combines TRBV28 with TRBJ1-1, with D possibly matching TRBD1 (5 bases). The sequence was collected from a woman between 55 and 75 years old in good health. This CDR3 is CVSKPGGTTEAFF. CDR3 nucleotides: TGTGTCAGCAAGCCCGGGGGGACCACTGAAGCTTTCTTT.